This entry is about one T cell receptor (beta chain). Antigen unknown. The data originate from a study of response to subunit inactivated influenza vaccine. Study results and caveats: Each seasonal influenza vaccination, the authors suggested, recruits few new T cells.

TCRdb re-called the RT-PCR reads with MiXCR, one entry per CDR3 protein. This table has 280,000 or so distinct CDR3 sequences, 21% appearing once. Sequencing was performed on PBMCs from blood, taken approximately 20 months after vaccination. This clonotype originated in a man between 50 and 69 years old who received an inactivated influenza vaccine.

CDR3 loop: CASSQDGSGSNEQFF. Here the CDR3 DNA reads TGCGCCAGCAGCCAAGACGGGAGCGGGAGTAATGAGCAGTTCTTC. This chain uses TRBV4-3 with TRBJ2-1; TRBD2 aligns across 8 bases. V lost 0 bases and J lost 7; bases outside the gene matches: 5. CDR3 length equals 15 residues. In germline, CDR1 is LGHNA, CDR2 YSLEER.